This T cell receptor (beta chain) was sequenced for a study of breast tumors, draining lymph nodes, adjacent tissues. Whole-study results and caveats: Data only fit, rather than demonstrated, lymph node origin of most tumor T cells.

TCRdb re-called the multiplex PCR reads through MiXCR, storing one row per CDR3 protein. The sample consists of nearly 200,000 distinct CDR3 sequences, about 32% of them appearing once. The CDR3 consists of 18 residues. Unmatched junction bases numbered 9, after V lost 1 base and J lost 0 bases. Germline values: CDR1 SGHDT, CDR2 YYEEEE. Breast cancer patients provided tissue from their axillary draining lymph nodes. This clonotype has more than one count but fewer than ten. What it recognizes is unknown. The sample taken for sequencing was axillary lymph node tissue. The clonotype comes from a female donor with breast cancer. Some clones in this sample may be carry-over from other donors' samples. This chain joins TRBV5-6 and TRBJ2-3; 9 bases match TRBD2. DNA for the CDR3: TGTGCCAGCAGCTTGAGTCTAGCGGGGATTTATAGCACAGATACGCAGTATTTT. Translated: CASSLSLAGIYSTDTQYF.